The sequence of this TCR beta chain was determined in a study of OX40 agonist ivuxolimab in advanced cancers. Describing the broader study: Ivuxolimab was an agonistic, fully human IgG2 monoclonal antibody directed against OX40 (CD134), a costimulatory receptor. Intravenous ivuxolimab was administered to patients every 2 weeks at six dose levels: 0.01, 0.1, 0.3, 1.5, 3 and 10 mg/kg. The paper reports the monotherapy dose-escalation portion (N of about 50 patients) of the phase I ivuxolimab trial. Partial responses occurred in three dose-escalation patients: two with cutaneous melanoma and one with hepatocellular carcinoma. Prior anti-PD-1, anti-PD-L1 or anti-CTLA-4 therapy was permitted, and approximately 41% of dose-escalation patients had received checkpoint inhibitors. The point of sequencing TCRbeta in the periphery was to test whether ivuxolimab changed TCR sequence diversity and drove clonal T-cell expansion. A male proportion of almost 85% and a mean age of about 60 years, ranging from about 23 to 90, were recorded for the dose-escalation cohort. Among the 52 dose-escalation patients, approximately 20 had hepatocellular carcinoma, roughly 15 melanoma, 9 renal cell carcinoma and 9 head and neck cancer.

Genomic DNA was extracted from sorted cells for sequencing of the TCRbeta CDR3 region. The immunoSEQ Assay was used to sequence the TCRbeta CDR3 regions. TCRdb mirrors the immuneACCESS table, restricted to in-frame sequences. Some clones are absent from its copies; in checked studies, under half trace to an unresolved V gene, and the reason for the others is unknown. The sample yields roughly 26,000 clones; approximately 90% were counted once. The ten largest clones take up approximately 19% of the sample. What the work shows at the level of the full study, not this receptor alone: After ivuxolimab, more expanded clones were found on average in CD8+ T cells than in CD4+ T cells. Low levels of normalized T-cell clonal expansion were also shown by some nonresponding patients. In partial responders in the 0.1-3.0 mg/kg groups, normalized peripheral clonal expansion was found to be among the lowest, especially among CD8+ T cells. Which antigens the clonally expanded peripheral T cells were specific for was not determined. At doses of 0.1 to 3.0 mg/kg, clonal expansion of both CD4+ and CD8+ blood T cells was observed from baseline to week 6.

Comment on this clone: Its antigen remains unidentified. Base qualities are not recorded, but no much larger clone differs from it by a single base.

Patients with a history of autoimmune disease or receiving systemic immunosuppression were excluded from the trial. Peripheral blood for TCR sequencing was collected from all dose cohorts at baseline, on cycle 4 day 1, and on cycle 7 day 1. Samples came from an open-label, multicenter, first-in-human phase I dose-escalation trial of ivuxolimab. Adults with locally advanced or metastatic melanoma, renal cell, hepatocellular, or head and neck squamous cell carcinoma were enrolled in the trial. Before TCR sequencing, CD4+ T cells and CD8+ T cells were sorted from peripheral blood as separate populations. Trimming takes 3 bases off V and 8 bases off J; junction bases not matched to a gene: 6. CDR1 MNHNS and CDR2 SASEGT are derived from the germline V gene. CDR3 length: 15 amino acids, cysteine to phenylalanine. The read is trimmed to its CDR3 DNA, 45 bases read in frame from base 1.

Sample: CD4+ or CD8+ T cells sorted from blood, taken in a trial of the OX40 agonist ivuxolimab. The sequence joins TRBV6-1 to TRBJ2-1, and TRBD1 matches 11 of the central bases. The clonotype was recovered from an adult with an advanced solid tumor such as melanoma, head and neck, liver or kidney cancer. The CDR3 is CASSDWTGGVDEQFF. The nucleotide sequence reads TGTGCCAGCAGTGATTGGACAGGGGGCGTGGATGAGCAGTTCTTC.